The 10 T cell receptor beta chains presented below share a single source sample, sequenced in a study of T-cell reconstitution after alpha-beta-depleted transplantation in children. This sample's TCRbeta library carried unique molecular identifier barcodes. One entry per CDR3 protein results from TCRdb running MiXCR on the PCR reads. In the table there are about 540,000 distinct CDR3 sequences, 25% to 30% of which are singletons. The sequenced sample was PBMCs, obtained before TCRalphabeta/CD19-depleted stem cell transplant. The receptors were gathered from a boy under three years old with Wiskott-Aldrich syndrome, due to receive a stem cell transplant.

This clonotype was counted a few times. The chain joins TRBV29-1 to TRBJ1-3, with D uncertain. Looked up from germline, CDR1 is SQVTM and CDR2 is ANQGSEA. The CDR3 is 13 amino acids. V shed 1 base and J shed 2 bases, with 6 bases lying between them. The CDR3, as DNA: TGCAGCGTTGAAGGGCGGGCTGGAAACACCATATATTTT. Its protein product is CSVEGRAGNTIYF.

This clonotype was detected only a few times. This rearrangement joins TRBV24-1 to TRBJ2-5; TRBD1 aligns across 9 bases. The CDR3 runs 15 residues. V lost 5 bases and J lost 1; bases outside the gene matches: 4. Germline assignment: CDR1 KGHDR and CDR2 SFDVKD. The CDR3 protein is CATSAGQGRQETQYF. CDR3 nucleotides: TGTGCCACCAGTGCTGGACAGGGGCGCCAAGAGACCCAGTACTTC.

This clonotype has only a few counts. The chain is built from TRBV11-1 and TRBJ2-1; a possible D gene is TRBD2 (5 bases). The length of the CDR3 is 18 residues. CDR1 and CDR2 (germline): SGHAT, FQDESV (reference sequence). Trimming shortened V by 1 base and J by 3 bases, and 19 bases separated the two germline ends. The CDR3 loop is CASSLGSSDLRIYNEQFF. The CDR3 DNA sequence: TGTGCCAGCAGCTTAGGCTCGTCGGACTTGAGGATCTACAATGAGCAGTTCTTC.

The CDR3 coding sequence is TGTGCCAGCAGCCTTATTGGGACACAAAAATCCTACGAGCAGTACTTC. Its protein product is CASSLIGTQKSYEQYF. The chain carries TRBV7-2 and TRBJ2-7; a weak D match, TRBD1 (6 bases). Germline CDR1 SGHTA, CDR2 FQGNSA. CDR3 size: 16 residues. The germline V and J ends were trimmed by 5 bases and 1 base, with 18 bases remaining between them.

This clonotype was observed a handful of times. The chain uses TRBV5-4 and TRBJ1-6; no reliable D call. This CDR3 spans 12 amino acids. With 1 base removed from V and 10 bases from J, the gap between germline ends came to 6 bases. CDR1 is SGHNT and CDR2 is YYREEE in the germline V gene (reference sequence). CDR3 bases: TGTGCCAGCAGCTTGTTTGGGTCACCCCTCCACTTT. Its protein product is CASSLFGSPLHF. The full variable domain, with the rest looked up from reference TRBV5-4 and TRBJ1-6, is ETGVTQSPTHLIKTRGQQVTLRCSSQSGHNTVSWYQQALGQGPQFIFQYYREEENGRGNFPPRFSGLQFPNYSSELNVNALELDDSALYLCASSLFGSPLHFGNGTRLTVT.

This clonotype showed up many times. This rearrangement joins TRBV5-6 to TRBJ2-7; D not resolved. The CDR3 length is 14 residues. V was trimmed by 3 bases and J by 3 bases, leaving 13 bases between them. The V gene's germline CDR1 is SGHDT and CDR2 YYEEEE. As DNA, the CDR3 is TGTGCCAGCAGCTCGTCCCTTAATAGCTACGAGCAGTACTTC. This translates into CASSSSLNSYEQYF.

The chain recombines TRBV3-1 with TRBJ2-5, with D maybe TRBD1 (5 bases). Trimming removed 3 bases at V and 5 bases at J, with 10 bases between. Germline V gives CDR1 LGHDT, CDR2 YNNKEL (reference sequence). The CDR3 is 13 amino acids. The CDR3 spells CASSHGAAETQYF. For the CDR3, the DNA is TGTGCCAGCAGCCATGGGGCAGCGGAGACCCAGTACTTC.

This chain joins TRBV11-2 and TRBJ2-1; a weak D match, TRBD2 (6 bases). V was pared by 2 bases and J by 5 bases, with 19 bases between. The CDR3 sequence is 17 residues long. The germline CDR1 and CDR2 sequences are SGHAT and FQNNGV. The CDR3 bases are TGTGCCAGCAGCTTACGTCGCAACCCGGGAGATAACAATGAGCAGTTCTTC. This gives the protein CASSLRRNPGDNNEQFF.

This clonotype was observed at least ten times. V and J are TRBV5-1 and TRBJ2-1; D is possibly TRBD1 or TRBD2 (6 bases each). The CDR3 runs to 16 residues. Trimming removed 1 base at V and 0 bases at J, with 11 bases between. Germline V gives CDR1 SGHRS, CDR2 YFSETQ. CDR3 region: CASSLRGPSSYNEQFF. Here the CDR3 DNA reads TGCGCCAGCAGCTTGCGGGGGCCTAGCTCCTACAATGAGCAGTTCTTC.

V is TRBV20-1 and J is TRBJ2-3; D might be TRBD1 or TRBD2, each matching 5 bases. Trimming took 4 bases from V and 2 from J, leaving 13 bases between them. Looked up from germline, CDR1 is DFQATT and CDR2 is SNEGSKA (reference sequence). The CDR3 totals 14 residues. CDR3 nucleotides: TGCAGTGCTAATCCGGGACCAGACACAGATACGCAGTATTTT. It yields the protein CSANPGPDTDTQYF.